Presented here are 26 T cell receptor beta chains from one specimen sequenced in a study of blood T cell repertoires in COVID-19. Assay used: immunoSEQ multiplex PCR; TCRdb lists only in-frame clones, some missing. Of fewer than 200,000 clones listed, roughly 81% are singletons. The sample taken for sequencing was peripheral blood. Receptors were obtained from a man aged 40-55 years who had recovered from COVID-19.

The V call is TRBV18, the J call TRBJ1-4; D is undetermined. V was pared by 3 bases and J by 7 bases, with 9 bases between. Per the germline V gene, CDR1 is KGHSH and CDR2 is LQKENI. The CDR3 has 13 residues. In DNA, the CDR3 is TGTGCCAGCTCACCTATTGAGGGTGAAAAACTGTTTTTT. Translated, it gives CASSPIEGEKLFF.

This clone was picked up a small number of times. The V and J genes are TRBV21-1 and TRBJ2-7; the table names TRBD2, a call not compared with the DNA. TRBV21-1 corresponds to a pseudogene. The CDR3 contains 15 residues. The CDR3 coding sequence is TGTGCCAGCAGCAAAGAGGGACTGACCTTATACGAGCAGTACTTC. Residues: CASSKEGLTLYEQYF.

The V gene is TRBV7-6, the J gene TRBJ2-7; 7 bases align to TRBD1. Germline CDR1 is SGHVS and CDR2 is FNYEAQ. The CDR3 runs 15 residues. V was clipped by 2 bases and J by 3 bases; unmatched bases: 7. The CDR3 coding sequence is TGTGCCAGCAGCTTATATGGGACAGCCTACTACGAGCAGTACTTC. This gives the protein CASSLYGTAYYEQYF.

CDR3 in amino acids: CASSLQGALNEKLFF. CDR3 DNA sequence: TGTGCCAGCAGCTTACAGGGGGCGCTTAATGAAAAACTGTTTTTT. J is TRBJ1-4 and V is TRBV7-9, with 8 nucleotides matching TRBD1. With 2 bases clipped from V and 4 bases from J, the junction kept 3 bases outside the gene matches. This CDR3 has 15 amino acids. Germline CDR1 is SEHNR and CDR2 is FQNEAQ (reference sequence).

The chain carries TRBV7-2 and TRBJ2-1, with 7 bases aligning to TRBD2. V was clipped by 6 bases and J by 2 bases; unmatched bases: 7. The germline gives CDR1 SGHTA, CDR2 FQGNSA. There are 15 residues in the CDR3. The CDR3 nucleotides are TGTGCCAGCAGTTATGGGGGGGGAACCTACAATGAGCAGTTCTTC. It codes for CASSYGGGTYNEQFF.

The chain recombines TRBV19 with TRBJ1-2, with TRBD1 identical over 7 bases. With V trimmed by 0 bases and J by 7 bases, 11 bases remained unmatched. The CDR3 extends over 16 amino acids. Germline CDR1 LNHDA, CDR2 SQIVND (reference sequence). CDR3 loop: CASSIDNVGQSSGYTF. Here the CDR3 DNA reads TGTGCCAGTAGTATAGATAATGTGGGACAGTCGAGTGGCTACACCTTC.

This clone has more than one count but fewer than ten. The CDR3, as DNA: TGTGCCAGCAGCTTAGCCCAGGGTCAGTCCTCCTACGAGCAGTACTTC. Its translation is CASSLAQGQSSYEQYF. The chain couples TRBV7-8 to TRBJ2-7; TRBD1 is a possible D gene (5 bases). Trimming removed 0 bases from V and 0 bases from J, with 12 bases in between. The germline V gene has CDR1 SGHVS and CDR2 FQNEAQ. This CDR3 comprises 16 residues.

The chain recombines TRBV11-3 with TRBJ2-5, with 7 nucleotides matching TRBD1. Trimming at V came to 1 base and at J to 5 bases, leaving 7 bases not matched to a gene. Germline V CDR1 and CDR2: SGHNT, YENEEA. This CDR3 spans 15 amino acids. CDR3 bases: TGTGCCAGCAGCTTAGGCACAGGGGTCCTCGAGACCCAGTACTTC. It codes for CASSLGTGVLETQYF. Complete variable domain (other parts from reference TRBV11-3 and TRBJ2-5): EAGVVQSPRYKIIEKKQPVAFWCNPISGHNTLYWYLQNLGQGPELLIRYENEEAVDDSQLPKDRFSAERLKGVDSTLKIQPAELGDSAVYLCASSLGTGVLETQYFGPGTRLLVL.

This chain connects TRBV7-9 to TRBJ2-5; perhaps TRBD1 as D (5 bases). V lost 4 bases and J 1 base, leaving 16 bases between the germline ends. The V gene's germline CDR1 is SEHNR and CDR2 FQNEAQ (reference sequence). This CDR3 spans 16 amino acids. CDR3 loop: CASSSTVTDIQETQYF. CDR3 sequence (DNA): TGTGCCAGCAGCTCTACGGTAACGGACATCCAAGAGACCCAGTACTTC.

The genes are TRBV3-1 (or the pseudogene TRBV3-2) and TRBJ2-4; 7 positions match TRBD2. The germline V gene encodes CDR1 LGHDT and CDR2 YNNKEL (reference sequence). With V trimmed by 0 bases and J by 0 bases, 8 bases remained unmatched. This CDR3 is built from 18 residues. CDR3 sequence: CASSQDDTAGLAKNIQYF. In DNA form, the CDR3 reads TGTGCCAGCAGCCAAGATGATACAGCGGGACTAGCCAAAAACATTCAGTACTTC.

The CDR3 reads CASGGGSLYEQYF. The CDR3 DNA sequence: TGTGCAAGCGGGGGGGGAAGCCTCTACGAGCAGTACTTC. V gene TRBV6-5 combines with J gene TRBJ2-7; 10 nucleotides match TRBD2. The CDR3 length is 13 residues. In germline, CDR1 is MNHEY, CDR2 SVGAGI.

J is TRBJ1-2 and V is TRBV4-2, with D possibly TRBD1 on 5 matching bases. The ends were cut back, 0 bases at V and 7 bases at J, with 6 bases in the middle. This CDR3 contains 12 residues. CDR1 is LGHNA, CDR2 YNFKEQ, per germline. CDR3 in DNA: TGTGCCAGCAGCCAAGACAGGGTTGGCTACACCTTC. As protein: CASSQDRVGYTF.

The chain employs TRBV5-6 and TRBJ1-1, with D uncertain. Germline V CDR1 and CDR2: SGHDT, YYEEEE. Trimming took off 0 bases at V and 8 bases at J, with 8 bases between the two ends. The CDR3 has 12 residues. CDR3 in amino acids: CASSLEEREAFF. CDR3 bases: TGTGCCAGCAGCTTGGAAGAACGGGAAGCTTTCTTT.

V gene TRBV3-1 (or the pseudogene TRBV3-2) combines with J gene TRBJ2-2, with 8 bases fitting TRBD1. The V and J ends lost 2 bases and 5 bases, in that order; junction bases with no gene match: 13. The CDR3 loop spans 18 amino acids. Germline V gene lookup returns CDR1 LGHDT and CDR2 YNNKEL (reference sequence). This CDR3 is CASSQRRGQGSATGELFF. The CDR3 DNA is TGTGCCAGCAGCCAAAGACGCGGACAGGGATCGGCTACCGGGGAGCTGTTTTTT.

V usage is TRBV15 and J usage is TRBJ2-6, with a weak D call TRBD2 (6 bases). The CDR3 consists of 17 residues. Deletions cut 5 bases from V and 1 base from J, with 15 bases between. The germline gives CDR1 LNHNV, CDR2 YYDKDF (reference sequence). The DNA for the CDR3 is TGTGCCACCAGCTCGAGACTAGGCTCATCTGGGGCCAACGTCCTGACTTTC. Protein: CATSSRLGSSGANVLTF.

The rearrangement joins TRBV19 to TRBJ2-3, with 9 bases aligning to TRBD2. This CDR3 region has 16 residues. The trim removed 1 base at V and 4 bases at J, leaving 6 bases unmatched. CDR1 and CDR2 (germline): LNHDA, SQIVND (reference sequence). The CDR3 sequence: CASSIGSGRRADTQYF. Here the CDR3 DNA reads TGTGCCAGTAGTATAGGGAGCGGGAGGAGGGCAGATACGCAGTATTTT.

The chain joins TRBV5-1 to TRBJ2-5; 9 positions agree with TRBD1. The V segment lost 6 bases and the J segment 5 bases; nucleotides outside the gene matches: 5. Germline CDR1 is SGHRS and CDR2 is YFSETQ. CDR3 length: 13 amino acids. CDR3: CASTGQGRETQYF. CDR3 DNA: TGCGCCAGCACCGGACAGGGGCGGGAGACCCAGTACTTC.

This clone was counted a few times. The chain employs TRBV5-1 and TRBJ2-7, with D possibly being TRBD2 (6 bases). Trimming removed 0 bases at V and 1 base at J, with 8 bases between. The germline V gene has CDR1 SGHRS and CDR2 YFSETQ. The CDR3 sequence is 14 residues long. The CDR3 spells CASSLESGSYEQYF. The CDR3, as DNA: TGCGCCAGCAGCTTGGAGAGCGGGTCCTACGAGCAGTACTTC.

In DNA, the CDR3 is TGTGCCAGCAGCTTAGATACAGGGTTTGGAAACACCATATATTTT. This translates into CASSLDTGFGNTIYF. The genes are TRBV13 and TRBJ1-3, with D perhaps matching TRBD1 (6 bases). Germline-derived CDR1 and CDR2 are PRHDT and FYEKMQ (reference sequence). This CDR3 comprises 15 residues. V was cut by 1 base and J by 3 bases, with 10 bases left in between.

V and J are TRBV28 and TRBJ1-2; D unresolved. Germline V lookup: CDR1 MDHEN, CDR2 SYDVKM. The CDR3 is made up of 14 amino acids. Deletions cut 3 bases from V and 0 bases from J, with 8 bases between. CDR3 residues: CASSLQKPNYGYTF. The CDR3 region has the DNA TGTGCCAGCAGTTTGCAGAAACCTAACTATGGCTACACCTTC.

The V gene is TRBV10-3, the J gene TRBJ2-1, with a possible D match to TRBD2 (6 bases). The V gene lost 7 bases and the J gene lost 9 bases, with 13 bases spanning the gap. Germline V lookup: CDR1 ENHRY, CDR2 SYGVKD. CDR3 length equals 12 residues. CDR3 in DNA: TGTGCCATCAAACGGGAGCCTCTTGAGCAGTTCTTC. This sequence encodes CAIKREPLEQFF.

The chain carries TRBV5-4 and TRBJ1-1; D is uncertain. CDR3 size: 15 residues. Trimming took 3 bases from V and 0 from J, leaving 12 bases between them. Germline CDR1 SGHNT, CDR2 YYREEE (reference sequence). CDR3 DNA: TGTGCCAGCAGCTCGGGGTCGGGTATGAACACTGAAGCTTTCTTT. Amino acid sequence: CASSSGSGMNTEAFF.

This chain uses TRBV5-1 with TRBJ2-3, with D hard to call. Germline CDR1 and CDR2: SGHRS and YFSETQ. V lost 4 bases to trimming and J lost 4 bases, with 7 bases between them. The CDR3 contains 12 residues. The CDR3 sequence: CASSQHADTQYF. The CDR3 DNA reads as TGCGCCAGCAGCCAACACGCAGATACGCAGTATTTT. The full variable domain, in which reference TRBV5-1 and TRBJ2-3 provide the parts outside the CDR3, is KAGVTQTPRYLIKTRGQQVTLSCSPISGHRSVSWYQQTPGQGLQFLFEYFSETQRNKGNFPGRFSGRQFSNSRSEMNVSTLELGDSALYLCASSQHADTQYFGPGTRLTVL.

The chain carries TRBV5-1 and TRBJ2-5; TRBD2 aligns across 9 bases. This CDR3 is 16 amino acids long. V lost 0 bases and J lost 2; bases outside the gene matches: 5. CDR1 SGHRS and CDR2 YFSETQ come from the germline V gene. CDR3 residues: CASSLAGLAGQETQYF. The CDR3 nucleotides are TGCGCCAGCAGCTTGGCCGGGCTAGCGGGGCAAGAGACCCAGTACTTC.

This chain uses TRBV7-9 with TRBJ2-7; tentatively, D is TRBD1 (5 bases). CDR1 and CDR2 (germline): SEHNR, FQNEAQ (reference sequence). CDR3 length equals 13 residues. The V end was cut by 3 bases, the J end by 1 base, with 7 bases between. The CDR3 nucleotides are TGTGCCAGCAGCTTGGACATTTCCTACGAGCAGTACTTC. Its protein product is CASSLDISYEQYF. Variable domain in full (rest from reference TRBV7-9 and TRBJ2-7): DTGVSQNPRHKITKRGQNVTFRCDPISEHNRLYWYRQTLGQGPEFLTYFQNEAQLEKSRLLSDRFSAERPKGSFSTLEIQRTEQGDSAMYLCASSLDISYEQYFGPGTRLTVT.

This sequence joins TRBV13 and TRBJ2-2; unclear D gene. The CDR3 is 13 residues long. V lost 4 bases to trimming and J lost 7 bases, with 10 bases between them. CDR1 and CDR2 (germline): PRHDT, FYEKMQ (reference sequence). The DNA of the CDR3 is TGTGCCAGCAGCTCCTCCACTTTCGGGGAGCTGTTTTTT. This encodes CASSSSTFGELFF.